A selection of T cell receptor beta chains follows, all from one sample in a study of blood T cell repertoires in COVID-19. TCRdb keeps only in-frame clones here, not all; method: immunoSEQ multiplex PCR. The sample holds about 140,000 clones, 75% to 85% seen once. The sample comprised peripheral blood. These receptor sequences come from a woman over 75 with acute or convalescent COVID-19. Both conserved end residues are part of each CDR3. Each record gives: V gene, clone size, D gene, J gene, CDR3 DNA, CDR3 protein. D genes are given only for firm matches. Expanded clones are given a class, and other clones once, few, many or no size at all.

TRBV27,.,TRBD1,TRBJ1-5,TGTGCCAGCAGTGACAGGGCTTATCAGCCCCAGCATTTT,CASSDRAYQPQHF
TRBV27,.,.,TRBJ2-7,TGTGCCAGCAGTCGGGGTGGGAGCCTCTCCTACGAGCAGTACTTC,CASSRGGSLSYEQYF
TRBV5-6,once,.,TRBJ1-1,TGTGCCAGCAGCTTGGCCTGGAGCGGGGGTAAAGCTTTCTTT,CASSLAWSGGKAFF
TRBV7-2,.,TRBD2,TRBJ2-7,TGTGCCAGCAGCTTAGGGGGCGCACTAGCGAGCGAGCAGTACTTC,CASSLGGALASEQYF
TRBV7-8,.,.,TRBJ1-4,TGTGCCAGCAGCCTCGGTTCAGGGGCGGGTGAAAAACTGTTTTTT,CASSLGSGAGEKLFF
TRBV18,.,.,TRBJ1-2,TGTGCCAGCTCACCTGGGGGGGCCTATGGCTACACCTTC,CASSPGGAYGYTF
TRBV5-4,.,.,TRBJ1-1,TGTGCCAGCAGCTTACCACAGAAGAACACTGAAGCTTTCTTT,CASSLPQKNTEAFF
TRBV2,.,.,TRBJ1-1,TGTGCCAGCCAGATACAGTTGAACACTGAAGCTTTCTTT,CASQIQLNTEAFF
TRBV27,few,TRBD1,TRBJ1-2,TGTGCCAGCTGTCGGACAGGGGCCACTTATGGCTACACCTTC,CASCRTGATYGYTF
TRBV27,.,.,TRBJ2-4,TGTGCCAGCACCGACTCAGAAAGTCTAGCCAAAAACATTCAGTACTTC,CASTDSESLAKNIQYF
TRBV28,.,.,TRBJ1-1,TGTGCCAGCAAAGACTACCTATGGGCACGGGACACTGAAGCTTTCTTT,CASKDYLWARDTEAFF
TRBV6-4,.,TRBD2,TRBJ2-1,TGTGCCAGCAGTGAACTAGCGGGGGGAGGTGAGCAGTTCTTC,CASSELAGGGEQFF
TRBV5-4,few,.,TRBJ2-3,TGTGCCAGCAGCTTGGAGACCGGGGGGCAGTATTTT,CASSLETGGQYF
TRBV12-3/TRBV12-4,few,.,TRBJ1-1,TGTGCCAGCAGTGTCTCAGGGGCGCTGGTAGCTTTCTTT,CASSVSGALVAFF
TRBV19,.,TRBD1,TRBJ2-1,TGTGCTAGTACCCCGCGGGACAGGGGGAACAATGAGCAGTTCTTC,CASTPRDRGNNEQFF
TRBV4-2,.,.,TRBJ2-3,TGTGCCAGCAGCCAAAGGGGGGGGTTAGGCACAGATACGCAGTATTTT,CASSQRGGLGTDTQYF
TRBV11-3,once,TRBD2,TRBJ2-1,TGTGCCAGCAGCATTGGACTAGCGGGAGATAATGAGCAGTTCTTC,CASSIGLAGDNEQFF
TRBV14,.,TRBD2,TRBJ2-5,TGTGCCAGCAGCCTACGACTAGCGGGAGCGTACGAGACCCAGTACTTC,CASSLRLAGAYETQYF
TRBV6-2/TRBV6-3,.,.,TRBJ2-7,TGTGCCAGCAGTTATAAGCGGGTAAACGAGCAGTACTTC,CASSYKRVNEQYF
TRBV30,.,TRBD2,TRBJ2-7,TGTGCCTGGGCGACCGGGCGGGGGGGCCACTACGAGCAGTACTTC,CAWATGRGGHYEQYF
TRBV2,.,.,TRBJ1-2,TGTGCCAGCAGTGGGGGGCAGACCTATGGCTACACCTTC,CASSGGQTYGYTF
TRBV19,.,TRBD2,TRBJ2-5,TGTGCCAGTAGTATAGATAGCGGGAGCGGGGAGACCCAGTACTTC,CASSIDSGSGETQYF
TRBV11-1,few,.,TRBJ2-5,TGTGCCAGCAGCCTAAAGGGACACTTTCAAGAGACCCAGTACTTC,CASSLKGHFQETQYF
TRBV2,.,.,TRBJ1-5,TGTGCCAGCAGTGGGGGCAGGGGCTTTAATCAGCCCCAGCATTTT,CASSGGRGFNQPQHF